This T cell receptor beta chain is drawn from a study of cytomegalovirus exposure and HLA in healthy donors. General study results and limits: A few CMV-associated chains were confirmed in vitro to be specific for CMV antigens. An analysis that came later showed most CMV-associated TCR beta chains appearing HLA-restricted.

Regarding donors, all were healthy bone marrow donors. Sampled while nominally healthy, donors likely had unrecorded immune exposures. About this clone: The target antigen is unknown.

Amplification used 60 Vbeta primers and 13 Jbeta primers. Method: immunoSEQ multiplex PCR; TCRdb's copy keeps in-frame clones and lacks some. The table lists around 140,000 clones, roughly 78% of them singletons. CDR1 SGDLS and CDR2 YYNGEE come from the germline V gene. With 0 bases removed from V and 4 bases from J, the gap between germline ends came to 13 bases. CDR3 size: 15 residues. The receptor was derived from a female donor in good health and CMV-seronegative. The rearrangement joins TRBV9 to TRBJ2-5; D possibly corresponds to TRBD1 (6 bases). Sequenced material: PBMCs. CDR3 sequence (DNA): TGTGCCAGCAGCGTAGATCTGGGGGCGGGAGAGACCCAGTACTTC. Protein sequence: CASSVDLGAGETQYF.